A selection of T cell receptor beta chains follows, all from one sample in a study of T cells in Graves' hyperthyroidism and ophthalmopathy. TCRdb re-called the multiplex PCR reads with MiXCR, one entry per CDR3 protein. The sample has hundreds of thousands of distinct CDR3 sequences, approximately 15% seen once. The sequencing input was blood. Receptors were obtained from a middle-aged woman with Graves' ophthalmopathy. The CDR3 runs from the conserved cysteine through the conserved F or W. D genes are given only for firm matches. Only some rows state a clone size, as once, few, many or a class for expanded clones.

D,V,J,size,DNA,CDR3
TRBD1,TRBV4-2,TRBJ2-1,many,TGTGCCAGCAGCCAAGACCGGACAGGGCGACACAATGAGCAGTTCTTC,CASSQDRTGRHNEQFF
-,TRBV27,TRBJ2-2,few,TGTGCCAGCAGGCAAACGCCCGGCAGAACCGGGGAGCTGTTTTTT,CASRQTPGRTGELFF
TRBD2,TRBV12-3/TRBV12-4,TRBJ2-7,-,TGTGCCAGCGGGCGGACTAGCGGGTACGAGCAGTACTTC,CASGRTSGYEQYF
TRBD1,TRBV18,TRBJ2-1,-,TGTGCCAGCTCACCAGTTATACAGGGGGCGGGTAATGAGCAGTTCTTC,CASSPVIQGAGNEQFF
-,TRBV6-1,TRBJ2-2,many,TGTGCCAGTTTAAGGACCCAGAACACCGGGGAGCTGTTTTTT,CASLRTQNTGELFF
TRBD2,TRBV12-3/TRBV12-4,TRBJ2-3,many,TGTGCCAGCAGTTTACCCCAGCTAGCGGGAGGGGTAGATACGCAGTATTTT,CASSLPQLAGGVDTQYF
-,TRBV20-1,TRBJ2-5,many,TGCAGTGCTAGAGCTAGAGGAGAGACCCAGTACTTC,CSARARGETQYF
TRBD1,TRBV20-1,TRBJ1-2,few,TGCAGTGCTAAGACGTCGCAGGGGGCGAGTGGCTACACCTTC,CSAKTSQGASGYTF
TRBD2,TRBV29-1,TRBJ2-3,-,TGCAGCGTTGGTCTAGCGGGACTCACAGATACGCAGTATTTT,CSVGLAGLTDTQYF
TRBD2,TRBV7-3,TRBJ2-1,-,TGTGCCAGCAGCTTATGGGGGAGGGTGGCGGGCGATGAGCAGTTCTTC,CASSLWGRVAGDEQFF
TRBD1,TRBV25-1,TRBJ2-1,few,TGTGCCAGCAGTGAATGGACAGGGGTGAGTGAGCAGTTCTTC,CASSEWTGVSEQFF
-,TRBV20-1,TRBJ2-3,many,TGCAGTGCTAGGGGCCTGATCAACGGGAATACGCAGTATTTT,CSARGLINGNTQYF
-,TRBV2,TRBJ2-2,many,TGTGCCAGCAATCGAGTAGGGGCGTCGAACACCGGGGAGCTGTTTTTT,CASNRVGASNTGELFF
-,TRBV10-2,TRBJ2-5,once,TGCGCCAGCAGTGAGTCCTCAATAGCGAGACAAGAGACCCAGCACTTC,CASSESSIARQETQHF
TRBD2,TRBV20-1,TRBJ2-2,few,TGCAGTGCGAGAGGACTAGCGGGGAACACCGGGGAGCTGTTTTTT,CSARGLAGNTGELFF
TRBD1,TRBV19,TRBJ2-4,-,TGTGCCAGTAGACCGACAGGGGGGTATGGAAACATTCAGTACTTC,CASRPTGGYGNIQYF
TRBD1,TRBV20-1,TRBJ2-7,many,TGCAGTGCTGAAGACAGGGCCTACGAGCAGTACTTC,CSAEDRAYEQYF
TRBD1,TRBV20-1,TRBJ2-3,-,TGCAGTGCTACAACCTGGGACAGGACAGATACGCAGTATTTT,CSATTWDRTDTQYF
-,TRBV28,TRBJ2-7,few,TGTGCCAGCAGAGGATTTAGCCGGGATGGGGGCTACGAGCAGTACTTC,CASRGFSRDGGYEQYF
-,TRBV27,TRBJ1-2,few,TGTGCCAGCAGTCTGGCCTTCGGACAGCTGACCTATGGCTACACCTTC,CASSLAFGQLTYGYTF
-,TRBV28,TRBJ2-3,few,TGTGCCAGCAGTTTGCTTCGGGTAGGCACAGATACGCAGTATTTT,CASSLLRVGTDTQYF
-,TRBV24-1,TRBJ1-1,many,TGTGCCACCAGTGCCGGGGGCAGGTCTGAAGCTTTCTTT,CATSAGGRSEAFF
-,TRBV5-1,TRBJ1-4,many,TGCGCCAGCAGCATACAGGCTCAGGATGAAAAACTGTTTTTT,CASSIQAQDEKLFF
-,TRBV20-1,TRBJ2-2,-,TGCAGTGCCACAATTCCGAACACCGGGGAGCTGTTTTTT,CSATIPNTGELFF
-,TRBV28,TRBJ1-4,-,TGTGCCAGCAGTGTTGGAAAACTGTTTTTT,CASSVGKLFF
TRBD1,TRBV12-3/TRBV12-4,TRBJ1-3,-,TGTGCCAGCAGTCGGACAGGCCTCTCTGGAAACACCATATATTTT,CASSRTGLSGNTIYF
-,TRBV11-2,TRBJ2-1,-,TGTGCCAGCAGCTCGAGGGCGGGGACCCTCTCGAACAATGAGCAGTTCTTC,CASSSRAGTLSNNEQFF
-,TRBV6-1,TRBJ2-6,-,TGTGCCAGCACCCCGGTGATCGGTGCACAGACCTTCTCTCGGGCCAACGTCCTGACTTTC,CASTPVIGAQTFSRANVLTF
TRBD1,TRBV5-1,TRBJ1-6,-,TGCGCCAGCAGCCCCAGACAGGGTATGGCCCTCCACTTT,CASSPRQGMALHF
-,TRBV6-5,TRBJ2-7,few,TGTGCCATCAGTTATCAGGGGGGGTCCTACGAGCAGTACTTC,CAISYQGGSYEQYF
-,TRBV2,TRBJ2-3,many,TGTGCCAGCGTCCAGGTTAGCACAGATACGCAGTATTTT,CASVQVSTDTQYF
-,TRBV19,TRBJ2-2,-,TGTGCCAGTACCCGGGGGAGCGGAACCGGGGAGCTGTTTTTT,CASTRGSGTGELFF
TRBD2,TRBV5-4,TRBJ2-3,few,TGTGCCAGCAGGGCGGGGGGGCAAGGGTCGGATACGCAGTATTTT,CASRAGGQGSDTQYF
-,TRBV2,TRBJ1-5,-,TGTGCCAGCAGTGGGGACCGGAGCAATCAGCCCCAGCATTTT,CASSGDRSNQPQHF
-,TRBV12-5,TRBJ2-7,few,TGTGCTAGTGGTTTGGGAAGATCCCAATGGGACGAGCAGTACTTC,CASGLGRSQWDEQYF
TRBD2,TRBV30,TRBJ2-5,few,TGTGCCTGGGGGACTAGCGGAGGGGAGACCCAGTACTTC,CAWGTSGGETQYF
-,TRBV30,TRBJ1-2,many,TGTGCCTGGAGTGTTGCCCTGGCCTATGGCTACACCTTC,CAWSVALAYGYTF
-,TRBV6-2/TRBV6-3,TRBJ1-5,few,TGTGCCAGCAGTTACTCACGGGATCAGCCCCAGCATTTT,CASSYSRDQPQHF
-,TRBV7-9,TRBJ1-1,many,TGTGCCAGCAGCCTCCCCGAGCGGGGGCTTGAAGCTTTCTTT,CASSLPERGLEAFF
TRBD1,TRBV7-3,TRBJ2-1,-,TGTGCCAGCAGCTTAATCCGGACAGGGAGAAACAATGAGCAGTTCTTC,CASSLIRTGRNNEQFF
TRBD2,TRBV5-1,TRBJ2-1,few,TGCGCCAGCAGGTTAAGCGGGGATGAGCAGTTCTTC,CASRLSGDEQFF
-,TRBV27,TRBJ2-7,many,TGTGCCAGCAGGGACAGTAACTACGAGCAGTACTTC,CASRDSNYEQYF
-,TRBV2,TRBJ1-4,many,TGTGCCAGCAGGACGGTTACAGTGGGGGAAAAACTGTTTTTT,CASRTVTVGEKLFF
TRBD1,TRBV7-9,TRBJ1-1,-,TGTGCCAGCAGCACCGGACAGGCTGCCGGCACTGAAGCTTTCTTT,CASSTGQAAGTEAFF
-,TRBV20-1,TRBJ1-6,-,TGCAGTGCTTCGGAGACCGGGACACCGGGCGATTCACCCCTCCACTTT,CSASETGTPGDSPLHF
-,TRBV11-2,TRBJ2-7,few,TGTGCCAGCAGCTTTTCTAGGGCCTACGAGCAGTACTTC,CASSFSRAYEQYF
-,TRBV15,TRBJ2-3,-,TGTGCCACCAGCAATGGACTACGCCCTAGCACAGATACGCAGTATTTT,CATSNGLRPSTDTQYF
-,TRBV3-1,TRBJ2-1,many,TGTGCCAGCAGCCAAGATCCGAGCGGGCGGTCGTACAATGAGCAGTTCTTC,CASSQDPSGRSYNEQFF
-,TRBV2,TRBJ2-7,many,TGTGCCAGCTATTATATCTCCACCGAGCAGTACTTC,CASYYISTEQYF
-,TRBV7-3,TRBJ2-6,many,TGTGCCAGCAGCTTAAACGGTGTGCCCTCTGGGGCCAACGTCCTGACTTTC,CASSLNGVPSGANVLTF
-,TRBV10-3,TRBJ1-6,-,TGTGCCATCAGTGAGTCATGGACAGAGGACTCACCCCTCCACTTT,CAISESWTEDSPLHF
TRBD2,TRBV20-1,TRBJ2-5,-,TGCAGTGCGACACTAGCGGGAGTCCAAGAGACCCAGTACTTC,CSATLAGVQETQYF
-,TRBV7-8,TRBJ1-1,-,TGTGCCAGCAGCTTCTTATCGGTCACGCGGACTGAAGCTTTCTTT,CASSFLSVTRTEAFF
TRBD1,TRBV12-3/TRBV12-4,TRBJ2-1,many,TGTGCCAGCAGGAACTCCGGGACAGGGGAGGTCAATGAGCAGTTCTTC,CASRNSGTGEVNEQFF
TRBD1,TRBV28,TRBJ1-3,many,TGTGCCAGCAGTCAATTTGGATCGTGGGACAGCCCTTTAAGTGGAAACACCATATATTTT,CASSQFGSWDSPLSGNTIYF
TRBD2,TRBV2,TRBJ2-5,many,TGTGCCAGCAAAGGGACTAGCCCGATTCAAGAGACCCAGTACTTC,CASKGTSPIQETQYF
-,TRBV5-1,TRBJ2-1,-,TGCGCCAGCAGCTTTACTGCTCCTGCGGGGGCGTCAATCCACAATGAGCAGTTCTTC,CASSFTAPAGASIHNEQFF
-,TRBV2,TRBJ1-4,many,TGTGCCAGCAGTGAACTGCTCCAGGAAAAACTGTTTTTT,CASSELLQEKLFF
-,TRBV7-8,TRBJ2-1,-,TGTGCCAGCAGCTTAGTCCGATACTTTTGGGGTGAGCAGTTCTTC,CASSLVRYFWGEQFF